Presented here are 5 T cell receptor beta chains from one specimen sequenced in a study of Graves' ophthalmopathy and Graves' hyperthyroidism. Scientists amplified the TCR beta CDR3 regions from RNA transcripts. An initial RT-PCR round employing HTBI primers preceded a second-round multiplex PCR. TCRdb re-called the multiplex PCR reads with MiXCR, one entry per CDR3 protein. Seen here are approximately 210,000 distinct CDR3 sequences, 25% to 30% observed once, and the top ten hold approximately 9.6%. What was sequenced was peripheral blood. The source of these receptors is a man aged 50 or older with Graves' ophthalmopathy.

This clonotype was seen at least ten times. The rearrangement links TRBV12-3 or TRBV12-4 to TRBJ1-5; unclear D gene. Deletions cut 3 bases from V and 3 bases from J, with 12 bases between. The CDR3 is 15 amino acids. In DNA, the CDR3 is TGTGCCAGCAGTTTTAGTACCGGGATCAATCAGCCCCAGCATTTT. It is translated as CASSFSTGINQPQHF.

CDR3 sequence reads: CASRPGTPITEAFF. As DNA, the CDR3 is TGTGCCAGCAGACCCGGGACACCTATCACTGAAGCTTTCTTT. This chain connects TRBV13 to TRBJ1-1; TRBD1 is a possible D gene (6 bases). Germline values: CDR1 PRHDT, CDR2 FYEKMQ (reference sequence). Trimming stripped 6 bases from V and 4 bases from J, with 15 bases between. The CDR3 length is 14 residues.

This clonotype was recorded at least ten times. The chain couples TRBV6-5 to TRBJ2-5; 8 bases agree with TRBD1. The germline V gene has CDR1 MNHEY and CDR2 SVGAGI. J lost 5 bases, V lost 7 bases, and 12 bases had no gene match. This CDR3 is built from 15 residues. Here the CDR3 DNA reads TGTGCCAGCACTTCACGCAGGGGGCGGTCGGAGACCCAGTACTTC. Encoded protein: CASTSRRGRSETQYF.

In its sample, this clonotype was seen many times. The chain is built from TRBV27 and TRBJ2-7, with a tentative D call TRBD1 (6 bases). This CDR3 region has 15 residues. V was pared by 4 bases and J by 2 bases, with 15 bases between. CDR1 is MNHEY, CDR2 SMNVEV, per germline (reference sequence). The CDR3 region has the DNA TGTGCCAGCAGTTATATCACCGGGACACCCTACGAGCAGTACTTC. The encoded protein is CASSYITGTPYEQYF.

This clonotype was observed at least ten times. The J gene is TRBJ1-5, the V gene TRBV12-3 or TRBV12-4; D ambiguous. CDR3 length: 14 residues. V lost 3 bases, J lost 4 bases, and 10 bases lay in between. The CDR3 here is CASSFGQVNQPQHF. Written as DNA, the CDR3 is TGTGCCAGCAGTTTTGGGCAGGTTAATCAGCCCCAGCATTTT.